This T cell receptor beta chain was sequenced in a study of T cell responses to AZD1222 COVID-19 vaccine. Produced via immunoSEQ multiplex PCR; TCRdb's table is partial and in-frame only. Counted here are around 110,000 clones, around 88% occurring once; the ten biggest clones make up over 8.5%. The receptor was isolated from an adult in good health. Sequenced material: peripheral blood, taken on day 0 of AZD1222 vaccination.

The DNA for the CDR3 is TGTGCCAGCAGTGAAGCGCTTGAGACGGATTACCAAGAGACCCAGTACTTC. The encoded protein is CASSEALETDYQETQYF. The chain is built from TRBV6-1 and TRBJ2-5; no definite D call. The CDR3 contains 17 residues. Germline V gene data show CDR1 as MNHNS and CDR2 as SASEGT. V dropped 0 bases and J dropped 0 bases, with 14 bases sitting between them.